These T cell receptor beta chains were read from a single sample in a study of blood T cell repertoires in COVID-19. Sequencing used immunoSEQ multiplex PCR; TCRdb keeps in-frame clones, though not all of them. The profile shows 90,000 to 100,000 clones, 70% to 90% of them singletons. Input material: peripheral blood. These receptors were obtained from an older man with acute or convalescent COVID-19. The CDR3 runs from the conserved cysteine through the conserved F or W. D genes are given only for firm matches. The size of a clone is reported for some rows only, either as once, few or many, or as a class for expanded clones.

v_call	clone_size	j_call	d_call	cdr3_aa	cdr3_nt
TRBV6-5	NA	TRBJ1-2	NA	CASSYRIAGANYGYTF	TGTGCCAGCAGTTACCGAATCGCAGGGGCTAACTATGGCTACACCTTC
TRBV3-1/TRBV3-2	NA	TRBJ2-5	TRBD2	CASSQKAGGPVETQYF	TGTGCCAGCAGCCAAAAAGCGGGGGGGCCCGTTGAGACCCAGTACTTC
TRBV28	NA	TRBJ1-5	NA	CASSLQGNQPQHF	TGTGCCAGCAGTTTGCAGGGGAATCAGCCCCAGCATTTT
TRBV6-5	NA	TRBJ1-6	NA	CASSPQGGNNSPLHF	TGTGCCAGCAGTCCCCAGGGTGGGAATAATTCACCCCTCCACTTT
TRBV6-1	NA	TRBJ1-1	NA	CASSELQGFVEAFF	TGTGCCAGCAGTGAACTTCAGGGTTTCGTTGAAGCTTTCTTT
TRBV10-2	NA	TRBJ2-3	TRBD1	CASSESNRGYTDTQYF	TGCGCCAGCAGTGAGTCGAACAGGGGGTATACAGATACGCAGTATTTT
TRBV28	NA	TRBJ2-5	NA	CASTGYQETQYF	TGTGCCAGCACAGGCTACCAAGAGACCCAGTACTTC
TRBV5-4	NA	TRBJ2-2	NA	CASSPEAGTGELFF	TGTGCCAGCAGCCCGGAGGCAGGAACCGGGGAGCTGTTTTTT
TRBV6-5	NA	TRBJ2-2	TRBD1	CASRRTGGHGELFF	TGTGCCAGCAGGAGGACAGGGGGTCACGGGGAGCTGTTTTTT
TRBV5-1	NA	TRBJ1-2	NA	CASSPGGSYGYTF	TGCGCCAGCAGCCCCGGGGGAAGCTATGGCTACACCTTC
TRBV6-2/TRBV6-3	once	TRBJ2-7	NA	CASSPLVELAYEQYF	TGTGCCAGCAGTCCCCTCGTGGAGTTGGCCTACGAGCAGTACTTC
TRBV5-1	once	TRBJ2-7	TRBD1	CASSLGQGSYEQYF	TGCGCCAGCAGCTTGGGACAGGGCTCCTACGAGCAGTACTTC
TRBV10-1	few	TRBJ1-1	NA	CASSPQENTEAFF	TGCGCCAGCAGCCCGCAGGAGAACACTGAAGCTTTCTTT
TRBV5-1	NA	TRBJ1-3	TRBD1	CASSLAGQGLNTIYF	TGCGCCAGCAGCTTAGCGGGACAGGGACTAAACACCATATATTTT
TRBV3-1/TRBV3-2	NA	TRBJ2-3	NA	CASSQAPVDTQYF	TGTGCCAGCAGCCAAGCCCCCGTAGATACGCAGTATTTT
TRBV5-4	few	TRBJ1-6	TRBD1	CASSLDTGDNSPLHF	TGTGCCAGCAGCTTGGATACAGGGGATAATTCACCCCTCCACTTT
TRBV19	NA	TRBJ2-4	TRBD2	CASRWGGMGKNIQYF	TGTGCCAGTAGATGGGGGGGAATGGGCAAAAACATTCAGTACTTC
TRBV23-1	NA	TRBJ1-5	TRBD1	CASSQTGVQPQHF	TGCGCCAGCAGTCAGACAGGGGTACAGCCCCAGCATTTT
TRBV11-2	NA	TRBJ1-5	NA	CASSFGGVSQPQHF	TGTGCCAGCAGCTTCGGGGGTGTATCTCAGCCCCAGCATTTT
TRBV19	NA	TRBJ2-2	TRBD2	CASRAQGSGGGGELFF	TGTGCCAGTAGGGCACAGGGTAGCGGGGGAGGCGGGGAGCTGTTTTTT
TRBV6-5	NA	TRBJ2-1	TRBD1	CASSRGQGIYNEQFF	TGTGCCAGCAGTCGGGGACAGGGGATTTACAATGAGCAGTTCTTC
TRBV6-5	NA	TRBJ1-3	NA	CASSTTATSGNTIYF	TGTGCCAGCAGTACGACAGCGACCTCTGGAAACACCATATATTTT
TRBV25-1	NA	TRBJ1-1	TRBD1	CASSDGQGAEFTEAFF	TGTGCCAGCAGTGATGGACAGGGGGCAGAGTTCACTGAAGCTTTCTTT
TRBV5-5	NA	TRBJ2-5	TRBD2	CASSLMSGGRGETQYF	TGTGCCAGCAGCTTGATGAGCGGGGGGCGGGGAGAGACCCAGTACTTC
TRBV19	NA	TRBJ1-4	NA	CASSPGNEKLFF	TGTGCCAGTAGTCCCGGGAATGAAAAACTGTTTTTT
TRBV5-3	NA	TRBJ1-1	TRBD1	CARSQEGQAAAMNTEAFF	TGTGCCAGAAGCCAAGAAGGACAGGCGGCCGCGATGAACACTGAAGCTTTCTTT
TRBV2	NA	TRBJ2-5	NA	CASSQSRGYQETQYF	TGTGCCAGCAGCCAATCCCGGGGGTACCAAGAGACCCAGTACTTC
TRBV10-1	NA	TRBJ2-1	NA	CASSESSGYNEQFF	TGCGCCAGCAGTGAGTCAAGCGGCTACAATGAGCAGTTCTTC
TRBV6-5	NA	TRBJ2-6	NA	CASIRRTGANVLTF	TGTGCCAGCATTCGGAGGACCGGGGCCAACGTCCTGACTTTC
TRBV5-1	NA	TRBJ1-1	NA	CASSPDKNTEAFF	TGCGCCAGCAGCCCAGACAAGAACACTGAAGCTTTCTTT
TRBV7-6	NA	TRBJ2-3	TRBD2	CASSPGLAGLVDTQYF	TGTGCCAGCAGCCCCGGACTAGCGGGTCTAGTAGATACGCAGTATTTT
TRBV19	NA	TRBJ1-5	TRBD1	CASSTGQLISNQPQHF	TGTGCCAGTAGTACGGGACAGTTAATAAGCAATCAGCCCCAGCATTTT
TRBV30	NA	TRBJ2-5	NA	CAWNRGSQGLREQYF	TGTGCCTGGAATAGGGGCAGCCAGGGCCTGCGAGAGCAGTACTTC
TRBV11-2	NA	TRBJ1-1	NA	CASRGAANTEAFF	TGTGCCAGCAGGGGGGCCGCGAACACTGAAGCTTTCTTT
TRBV7-9	NA	TRBJ1-6	TRBD1	CASSSGQGWGTSYNSPLHF	TGTGCCAGCAGCTCTGGACAGGGTTGGGGGACCTCCTATAATTCACCCCTCCACTTT
TRBV11-2	NA	TRBJ2-7	TRBD1	CASSLVPGTGNEQYF	TGTGCCAGCAGCTTAGTCCCCGGGACAGGGAACGAGCAGTACTTC
TRBV9	NA	TRBJ1-6	TRBD1	CASSVDWTGSSNSPLHF	TGTGCCAGCAGCGTAGATTGGACAGGGTCCTCTAATTCACCCCTCCACTTT